The clone carrying this TCR beta chain was found many times. Its antigen is currently unknown. The ends lost 0 bases at V and 2 bases at J; junction bases unmatched: 3. The CDR3 runs to 14 residues. Germline V gene data show CDR1 as GTSNPN and CDR2 as SVGIG (reference sequence). This sample was taken from a study of T cells in Graves' hyperthyroidism and ophthalmopathy. Patients counted as stable if ophthalmopathy did not develop within 18 months. Thyroid ultrasound, orbital computed tomography, clinical symptoms, and serum thyroxine and TRAb underpinned diagnoses. Template material for amplifying TCR beta CDR3 regions consisted of RNA transcripts. TCR CDR3 underwent first-round RT-PCR with the HTBI primer set. TCRdb called the multiplex PCR reads again in MiXCR, with one record for every CDR3 protein. The sample includes 300,000 to 400,000 distinct CDR3 sequences, less than 15% of them seen just once.

Study-level findings and limits: Appearing also in blood were most of the thyroid clonotypes expanded above 0.001.

The chain carries TRBV30 and TRBJ1-1, with 7 bases fitting TRBD1. This receptor was taken from a young woman with Graves' hyperthyroidism. Sequenced sample: blood. The CDR3 loop reads CAWSVGQINTEAFF. The CDR3 bases are TGTGCCTGGAGTGTGGGACAGATCAACACTGAAGCTTTCTTT.